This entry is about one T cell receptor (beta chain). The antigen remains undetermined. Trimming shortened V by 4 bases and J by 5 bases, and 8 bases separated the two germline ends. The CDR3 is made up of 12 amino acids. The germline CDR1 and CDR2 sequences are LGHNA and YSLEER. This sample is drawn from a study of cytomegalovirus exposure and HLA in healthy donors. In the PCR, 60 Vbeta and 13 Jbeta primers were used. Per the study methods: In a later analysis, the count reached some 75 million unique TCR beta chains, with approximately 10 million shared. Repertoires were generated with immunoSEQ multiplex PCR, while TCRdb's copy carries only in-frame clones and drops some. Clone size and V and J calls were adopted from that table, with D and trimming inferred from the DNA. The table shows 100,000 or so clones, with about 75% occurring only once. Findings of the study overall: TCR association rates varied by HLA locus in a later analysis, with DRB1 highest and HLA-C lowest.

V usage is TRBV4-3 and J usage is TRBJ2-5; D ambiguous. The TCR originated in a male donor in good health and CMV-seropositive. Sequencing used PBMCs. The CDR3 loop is CASSRGSETQYF. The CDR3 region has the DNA TGCGCCAGCAGCCGAGGATCGGAGACCCAGTACTTC.